The rows below give T cell receptor beta chains drawn from one sample of a study of CD8 T cells in ankylosing spondylitis. MiXCR, run by TCRdb on the 5' RACE reads, gives a single entry per CDR3 protein. The table has under 85,000 distinct CDR3 sequences, less than 6% seen once. What was sequenced was blood, either unsorted or a sorted T cell fraction (not recorded which). The source of these receptors is a male donor with ankylosing spondylitis or in good health (not recorded which). Each CDR3 is given with its conserved first and last residue. A D gene is named only where the DNA matches it firmly. Some rows mark clone size as missing; the rest say once, few, many or name a class of expanded clone.

D gene: TRBD1
clone size: many
J gene: TRBJ1-5
V gene: TRBV5-1
CDR3 DNA: TGCGCCAGCAGCTTGGTCCCCTTAGACAGGGGGGGCAATCAGCCCCAGCATTTT
CDR3 protein: CASSLVPLDRGGNQPQHF

D gene: TRBD1
clone size: many
J gene: TRBJ1-2
V gene: TRBV10-3
CDR3 DNA: TGTGCCATCAGTGAATCCGCCGGGACAGGGGGCGCAGAAGGCTACACCTTC
CDR3 protein: CAISESAGTGGAEGYTF

D gene: -
clone size: many
J gene: TRBJ1-5
V gene: TRBV28
CDR3 DNA: TGTGCCAGCAGTTTATGGGCAGCAAATAGCAATCAGCCCCAGCATTTT
CDR3 protein: CASSLWAANSNQPQHF

D gene: -
clone size: many
J gene: TRBJ1-6
V gene: TRBV5-1
CDR3 DNA: TGCGCCAGCAGCTTGGAGATGGGTAATTCACCCCTCCACTTT
CDR3 protein: CASSLEMGNSPLHF

D gene: -
clone size: many
J gene: TRBJ1-6
V gene: TRBV5-1
CDR3 DNA: TGCGCCAGCAGCCCGGAGGGGAGAGTAGGGTCACCCCTCCACTTT
CDR3 protein: CASSPEGRVGSPLHF

D gene: TRBD1
clone size: -
J gene: TRBJ2-7
V gene: TRBV19
CDR3 DNA: TGTGCCAGTAGTAGACAGGGGAACTACGAGCAGTACTTC
CDR3 protein: CASSRQGNYEQYF

D gene: -
clone size: -
J gene: TRBJ1-2
V gene: TRBV7-3
CDR3 DNA: TGTGCCAGCAGCCCTTTTGAGGGGGACAAGGGCTATGGCTACACCTTC
CDR3 protein: CASSPFEGDKGYGYTF

D gene: -
clone size: many
J gene: TRBJ1-5
V gene: TRBV7-2
CDR3 DNA: TGTGCCAGCAGCTTAAGACAGGCATCCCAGCCCCAGCATTTT
CDR3 protein: CASSLRQASQPQHF

D gene: -
clone size: -
J gene: TRBJ1-5
V gene: TRBV28
CDR3 DNA: TGTGCCAGCAGTTTTATAGGGCCCCTGGGCAATCAGCCCCAGCATTTT
CDR3 protein: CASSFIGPLGNQPQHF

D gene: -
clone size: few
J gene: TRBJ1-5
V gene: TRBV12-3/TRBV12-4
CDR3 DNA: TGTGCCAGCAGTCTGGAGGTAAAGAGCAATCCGCCCCAGCATTTT
CDR3 protein: CASSLEVKSNPPQHF

D gene: -
clone size: many
J gene: TRBJ2-1
V gene: TRBV10-3
CDR3 DNA: TGTGCCATCAGGTATGAGGGAATATACAATGAGCAGTTCTTC
CDR3 protein: CAIRYEGIYNEQFF

D gene: -
clone size: many
J gene: TRBJ2-1
V gene: TRBV11-2
CDR3 DNA: TGTGCCAGCAGCCACGGACAGGAGCAGTTCTTC
CDR3 protein: CASSHGQEQFF

D gene: -
clone size: many
J gene: TRBJ2-2
V gene: TRBV19
CDR3 DNA: -
CDR3 protein: CASTSGRGRNTGELFF

D gene: TRBD1
clone size: many
J gene: TRBJ2-1
V gene: TRBV6-4
CDR3 DNA: TGTGCCAGCAGCTCGGACAGGGATTTTGGTGAGCAGTTCTTC
CDR3 protein: CASSSDRDFGEQFF

D gene: -
clone size: many
J gene: TRBJ2-2
V gene: TRBV5-1
CDR3 DNA: TGCGCCAGCAGCCCCTACGACACGACCGGGGAGCTGTTTTTT
CDR3 protein: CASSPYDTTGELFF

D gene: TRBD2
clone size: many
J gene: TRBJ2-1
V gene: TRBV5-1
CDR3 DNA: TGCGCCAGCAGCCGGGGGGGGGGCCTCTACAATGAGCAGTTCTTC
CDR3 protein: CASSRGGGLYNEQFF

D gene: TRBD1
clone size: many
J gene: TRBJ2-5
V gene: TRBV10-1
CDR3 DNA: TGCGCCAGCAGTGCGTGGGGGACAGGCCAAGAGACCCAGTACTTC
CDR3 protein: CASSAWGTGQETQYF

D gene: -
clone size: many
J gene: TRBJ2-7
V gene: TRBV6-9
CDR3 DNA: TGTGCCAGCAGTTATTCAAAGAGACGGCGGCCCTACGAGCAGTACTTC
CDR3 protein: CASSYSKRRRPYEQYF

D gene: -
clone size: many
J gene: TRBJ2-5
V gene: TRBV5-4
CDR3 DNA: TGTGCCAGCAGCCCCTGGGGCCAAGAGGCCCAGTACTTC
CDR3 protein: CASSPWGQEAQYF

D gene: TRBD1
clone size: many
J gene: TRBJ2-7
V gene: TRBV5-1
CDR3 DNA: TGCGCCAGCACCCAACAGGGGGGTGTCGACGAGCAGTACTTC
CDR3 protein: CASTQQGGVDEQYF

D gene: -
clone size: many
J gene: TRBJ1-1
V gene: TRBV5-5
CDR3 DNA: TGTGCCAGCAGCTATCTTATAGGGGAAACTGAAGCTTTCTTT
CDR3 protein: CASSYLIGETEAFF

D gene: -
clone size: many
J gene: TRBJ2-4
V gene: TRBV20-1
CDR3 DNA: TGCAGTGCTAGCGGGGGAGCCAAAAACATTCAGTACTTC
CDR3 protein: CSASGGAKNIQYF

D gene: -
clone size: -
J gene: TRBJ1-2
V gene: TRBV5-1
CDR3 DNA: TGCGCCAGCAGCTTGGATCTCTCCACGGGACACACCCAAAAGGGCTATGGCTACACCTTC
CDR3 protein: CASSLDLSTGHTQKGYGYTF

D gene: -
clone size: many
J gene: TRBJ1-6
V gene: TRBV27
CDR3 DNA: TGTGCCAGCAGTCCCCAGGGAGCCCATTCACCCCTCCACTTT
CDR3 protein: CASSPQGAHSPLHF

D gene: -
clone size: many
J gene: TRBJ2-2
V gene: TRBV3-1
CDR3 DNA: TGTGCCAGCAGCGACAGGACGGAGCTGTTTTTT
CDR3 protein: CASSDRTELFF

D gene: -
clone size: many
J gene: TRBJ1-6
V gene: TRBV20-1
CDR3 DNA: TGCAGTGCCGAGGAGCGCCGGGCCTCGAATTCACCCCTCCACTTT
CDR3 protein: CSAEERRASNSPLHF

D gene: -
clone size: many
J gene: TRBJ1-1
V gene: TRBV2
CDR3 DNA: TGTGCCAGCATCCAGGGAGGCACTGAAGCTTTCTTT
CDR3 protein: CASIQGGTEAFF

D gene: -
clone size: many
J gene: TRBJ2-5
V gene: TRBV20-1
CDR3 DNA: TGCAGTGTCCCAGACCGCCAAGAGACCCAGTACTTC
CDR3 protein: CSVPDRQETQYF

D gene: -
clone size: many
J gene: TRBJ1-5
V gene: TRBV7-8
CDR3 DNA: TGTGCCAGCAGCTTAGCGCTGGGGGGCAATCAGCCCCAGCATTTT
CDR3 protein: CASSLALGGNQPQHF

D gene: TRBD2
clone size: many
J gene: TRBJ2-3
V gene: TRBV20-1
CDR3 DNA: TGCAGTGCGGACGGACTAGCGGGGGGCACAGATACGCAGTATTTT
CDR3 protein: CSADGLAGGTDTQYF

D gene: -
clone size: many
J gene: TRBJ2-7
V gene: TRBV6-2/TRBV6-3
CDR3 DNA: TGTGCCAGCAGTACCGGACTCGGCACCTACGAGCAGTACTTC
CDR3 protein: CASSTGLGTYEQYF

D gene: TRBD2
clone size: many
J gene: TRBJ2-5
V gene: TRBV20-1
CDR3 DNA: TGCAGTGCTAGAAACCGACTAGCGGGGAAAGAGACCCAGTACTTC
CDR3 protein: CSARNRLAGKETQYF

D gene: TRBD1
clone size: many
J gene: TRBJ2-5
V gene: TRBV20-1
CDR3 DNA: TGCAGTGCATGGGACAGGGACCCAGAGACCCAGTACTTC
CDR3 protein: CSAWDRDPETQYF

D gene: -
clone size: many
J gene: TRBJ1-4
V gene: TRBV30
CDR3 DNA: TGTGCCTGGAGTCCCCGATCCGTGAATGAAAAACTGTTTTTT
CDR3 protein: CAWSPRSVNEKLFF

D gene: TRBD1
clone size: many
J gene: TRBJ2-1
V gene: TRBV29-1
CDR3 DNA: TGCAGCGTTTCTGGGACCTCAGGGGGCGATGAGCAGTTCTTC
CDR3 protein: CSVSGTSGGDEQFF

D gene: -
clone size: many
J gene: TRBJ2-5
V gene: TRBV7-9
CDR3 DNA: TGTGCCAGCAGCTCTCGGGTATTGGGAGCGCAAGAGACCCAGTACTTC
CDR3 protein: CASSSRVLGAQETQYF

D gene: TRBD1
clone size: -
J gene: TRBJ1-2
V gene: TRBV20-1
CDR3 DNA: TGCAGTGTCCGGGACAGGGGAGACATAGGCTACACCTTC
CDR3 protein: CSVRDRGDIGYTF

D gene: -
clone size: many
J gene: TRBJ1-5
V gene: TRBV28
CDR3 DNA: TGTGCCAGCGTTGCAGACAGCCCCCTTCAGCCCCAGCATTTT
CDR3 protein: CASVADSPLQPQHF

D gene: -
clone size: many
J gene: TRBJ2-7
V gene: TRBV25-1
CDR3 DNA: TGTGCCAACCCAAAGGAGGAACCCTACGAGCAGTACTTC
CDR3 protein: CANPKEEPYEQYF

D gene: TRBD1
clone size: few
J gene: TRBJ2-7
V gene: TRBV7-2
CDR3 DNA: TGTGCCAGCAGCCTCAGGGACAGCATCTACGAGCAGTACTTC
CDR3 protein: CASSLRDSIYEQYF

D gene: TRBD1
clone size: many
J gene: TRBJ1-5
V gene: TRBV19
CDR3 DNA: TGTGCCATTTCGGGACAGGGCTTGGGCAATCAGCCCCAGCATTTT
CDR3 protein: CAISGQGLGNQPQHF

D gene: -
clone size: many
J gene: TRBJ1-5
V gene: TRBV20-1
CDR3 DNA: TGCAGTGCTATCGGAGGGTCGCCCCAGCATTTT
CDR3 protein: CSAIGGSPQHF

D gene: -
clone size: many
J gene: TRBJ2-2
V gene: TRBV7-7
CDR3 DNA: TGTGCCAGCAGCTCGACCCCGACAGCGAACACCGGGGAGCTGTTTTTT
CDR3 protein: CASSSTPTANTGELFF

D gene: -
clone size: many
J gene: TRBJ1-2
V gene: TRBV20-1
CDR3 DNA: TGCAGTGCTAGAGATTTTGAGGACACTAACTATGGCTACACCTTC
CDR3 protein: CSARDFEDTNYGYTF

D gene: -
clone size: many
J gene: TRBJ2-7
V gene: TRBV2
CDR3 DNA: TGTGCCAGCAGTGAAACGGGGGGCCTCTACGAGCAGTACTTC
CDR3 protein: CASSETGGLYEQYF

D gene: -
clone size: many
J gene: TRBJ2-7
V gene: TRBV30
CDR3 DNA: TGTGCCTGGAGGGAGAGACCTCCCGGCGAGCAGTACTTC
CDR3 protein: CAWRERPPGEQYF

D gene: TRBD1
clone size: many
J gene: TRBJ1-2
V gene: TRBV18
CDR3 DNA: TGTGCCAGCTCATCTAGCACAGGGGGCGCAAACTATGGCTACACCTTC
CDR3 protein: CASSSSTGGANYGYTF

D gene: -
clone size: many
J gene: TRBJ2-1
V gene: TRBV7-7
CDR3 DNA: TGTGCTAGCAGCGGAGGTCTTTCCCCTTACAATGAGCAGTTCTTC
CDR3 protein: CASSGGLSPYNEQFF

D gene: -
clone size: many
J gene: TRBJ1-6
V gene: TRBV7-3
CDR3 DNA: TGTGCCAGCAGCTTAACGGGGGGGCGAGATTCACCCCTCCACTTT
CDR3 protein: CASSLTGGRDSPLHF

D gene: TRBD2
clone size: many
J gene: TRBJ2-3
V gene: TRBV12-3/TRBV12-4
CDR3 DNA: TGTGCCAGCAGTCCCGGGGGGTGGGCAGATACGCAGTATTTT
CDR3 protein: CASSPGGWADTQYF